This T cell receptor beta chain stems from a study of control samples from healthy donors and cancer patients. Germline lookup yields CDR1 MGHDK and CDR2 SYGVNS. Trimming took 4 bases from V and 6 from J, leaving 10 bases between them. The CDR3 runs to 12 residues. Produced via immunoSEQ multiplex PCR; TCRdb's table is partial and in-frame only. This sample has roughly 88,000 clones, with more than 85% found just once. J is TRBJ2-7 and V is TRBV25-1, with unresolved D. This clonotype originated in a man aged 18 to 30 in good health. Input material: blood. CDR3 amino acids: CASSVSLSEQYF. Written as DNA, the CDR3 is TGTGCCAGCAGTGTATCGTTGTCCGAGCAGTACTTC.